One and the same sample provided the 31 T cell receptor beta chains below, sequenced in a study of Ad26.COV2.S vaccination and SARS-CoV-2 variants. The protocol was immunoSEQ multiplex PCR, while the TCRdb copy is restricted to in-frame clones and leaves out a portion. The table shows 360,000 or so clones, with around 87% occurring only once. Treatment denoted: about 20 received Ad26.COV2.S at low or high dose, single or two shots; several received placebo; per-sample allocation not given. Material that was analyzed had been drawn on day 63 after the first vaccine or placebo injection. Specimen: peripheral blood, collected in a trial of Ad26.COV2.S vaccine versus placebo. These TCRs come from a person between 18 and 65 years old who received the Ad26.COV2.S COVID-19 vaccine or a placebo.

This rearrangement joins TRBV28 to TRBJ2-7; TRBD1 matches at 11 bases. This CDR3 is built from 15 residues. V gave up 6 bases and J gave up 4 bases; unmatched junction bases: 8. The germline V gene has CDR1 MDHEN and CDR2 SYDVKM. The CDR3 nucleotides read TGTGCCAGCAGGCCACCGGGACAGGGGGATTACGAGCAGTACTTC. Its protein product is CASRPPGQGDYEQYF.

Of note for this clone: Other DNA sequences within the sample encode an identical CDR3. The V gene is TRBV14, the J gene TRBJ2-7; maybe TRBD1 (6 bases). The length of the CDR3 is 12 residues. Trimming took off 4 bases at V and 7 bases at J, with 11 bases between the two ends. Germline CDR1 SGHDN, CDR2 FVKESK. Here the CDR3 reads CASSPTGWEQYF. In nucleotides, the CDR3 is TGTGCCAGCAGCCCAACAGGGTGGGAGCAGTACTTC.

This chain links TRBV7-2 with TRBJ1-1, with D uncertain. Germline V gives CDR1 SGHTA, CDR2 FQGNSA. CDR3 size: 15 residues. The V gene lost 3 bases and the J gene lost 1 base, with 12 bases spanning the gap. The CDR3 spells CASSLRAAPNTEAFF. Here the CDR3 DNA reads TGTGCCAGCAGCTTGAGGGCGGCCCCGAACACTGAAGCTTTCTTT.

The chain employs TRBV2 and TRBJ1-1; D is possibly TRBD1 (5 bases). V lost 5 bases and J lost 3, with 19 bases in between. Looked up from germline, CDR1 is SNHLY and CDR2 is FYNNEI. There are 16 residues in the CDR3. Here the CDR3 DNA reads TGTGCCAGCAGTACTCCGGACACCCTGGGGCACACTGAAGCTTTCTTT. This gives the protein CASSTPDTLGHTEAFF.

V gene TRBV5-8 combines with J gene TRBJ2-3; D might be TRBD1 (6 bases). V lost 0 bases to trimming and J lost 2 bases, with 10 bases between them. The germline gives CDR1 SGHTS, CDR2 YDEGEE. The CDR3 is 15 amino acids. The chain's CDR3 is CASSLVQGSTDTQYF. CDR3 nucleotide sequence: TGTGCCAGCAGCTTGGTGCAGGGGTCCACAGATACGCAGTATTTT.

The CDR3 DNA is TGCGCCAGCAGCTTGAAGGGGGATTCACCCCTCCACTTT. Translating it yields CASSLKGDSPLHF. This chain uses TRBV5-1 with TRBJ1-6; D may be TRBD1 (6 bases). CDR3 length equals 13 residues. Germline-derived CDR1 and CDR2 are SGHRS and YFSETQ. The ends were cut back, 1 base at V and 8 bases at J, with 7 bases in the middle.

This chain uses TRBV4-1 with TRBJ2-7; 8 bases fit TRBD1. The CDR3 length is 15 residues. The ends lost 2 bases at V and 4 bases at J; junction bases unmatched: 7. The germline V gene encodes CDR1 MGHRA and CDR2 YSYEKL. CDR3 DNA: TGCGCCAGCAGCCAATGGTCAGGGGGCGGTTACGAGCAGTACTTC. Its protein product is CASSQWSGGGYEQYF.

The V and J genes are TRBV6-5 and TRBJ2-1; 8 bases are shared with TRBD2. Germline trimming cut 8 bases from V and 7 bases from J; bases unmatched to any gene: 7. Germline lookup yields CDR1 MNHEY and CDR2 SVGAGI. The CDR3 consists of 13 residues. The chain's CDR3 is CASVRGGTNEQFF. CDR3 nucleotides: TGTGCCAGCGTCCGCGGGGGGACTAATGAGCAGTTCTTC.

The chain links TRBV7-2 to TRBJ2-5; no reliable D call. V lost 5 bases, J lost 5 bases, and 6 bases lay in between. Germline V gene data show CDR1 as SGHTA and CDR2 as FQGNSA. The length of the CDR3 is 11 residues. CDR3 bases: TGTGCCAGCAGCCCCCGGGAGACCCAGTACTTC. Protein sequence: CASSPRETQYF.

Written as DNA, the CDR3 is TGTGCCAGCAGTATTGGGGGAACCTACAGCAATCAGCCCCAGCATTTT. Its translation: CASSIGGTYSNQPQHF. The genes are TRBV27 and TRBJ1-5; possibly TRBD1 for D (5 bases). CDR1 is MNHEY, CDR2 SMNVEV, per germline (reference sequence). CDR3 length equals 16 residues. Deletions cut 5 bases from V and 1 base from J, with 15 bases between.

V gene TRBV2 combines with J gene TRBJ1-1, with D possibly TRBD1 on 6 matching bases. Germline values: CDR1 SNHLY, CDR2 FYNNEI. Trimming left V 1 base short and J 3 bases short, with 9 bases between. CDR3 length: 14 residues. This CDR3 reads CASSEGYRDTEAFF. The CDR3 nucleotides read TGTGCCAGCAGTGAAGGCTACAGGGACACTGAAGCTTTCTTT.

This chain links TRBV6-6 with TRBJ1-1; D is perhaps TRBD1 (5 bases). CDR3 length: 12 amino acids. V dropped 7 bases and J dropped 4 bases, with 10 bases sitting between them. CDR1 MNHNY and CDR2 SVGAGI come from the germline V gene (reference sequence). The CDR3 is CASTRDSTEAFF. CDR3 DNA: TGTGCCAGCACCAGAGACAGCACTGAAGCTTTCTTT.

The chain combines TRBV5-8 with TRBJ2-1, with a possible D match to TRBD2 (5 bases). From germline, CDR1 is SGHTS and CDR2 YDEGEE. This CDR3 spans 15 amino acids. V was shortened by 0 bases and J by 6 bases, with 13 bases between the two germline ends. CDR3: CASSLALGGGNEQFF. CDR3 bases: TGTGCCAGCAGCTTGGCCCTAGGAGGCGGCAATGAGCAGTTCTTC.

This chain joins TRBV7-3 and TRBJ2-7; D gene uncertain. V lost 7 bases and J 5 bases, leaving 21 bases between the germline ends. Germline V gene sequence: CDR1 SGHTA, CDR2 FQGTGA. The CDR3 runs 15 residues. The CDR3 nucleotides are TGTGCCAGCACCCGGACGTCGCCCCACACCGACGAGCAGTACTTC. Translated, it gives CASTRTSPHTDEQYF. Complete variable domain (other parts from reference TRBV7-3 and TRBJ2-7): GAGVSQTPSNKVTEKGKYVELRCDPISGHTALYWYRQSLGQGPEFLIYFQGTGAADDSGLPNDRFFAVRPEGSVSTLKIQRTERGDSAVYLCASTRTSPHTDEQYFGPGTRLTVT.

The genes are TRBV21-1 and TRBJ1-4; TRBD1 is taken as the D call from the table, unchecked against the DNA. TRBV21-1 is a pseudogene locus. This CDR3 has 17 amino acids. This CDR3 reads CASSKAGQGDSNEKLFF. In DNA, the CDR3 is TGTGCCAGCAGCAAAGCGGGGCAGGGGGACAGTAATGAAAAACTGTTTTTT.

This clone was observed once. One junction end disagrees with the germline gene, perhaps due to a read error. The CDR3 is CASIEGTTREAFF. The CDR3 DNA sequence: TGTGCCAGCATTGAAGGGACAACCCGTGAAGCTTTCTTT. The rearrangement links TRBV2 to TRBJ1-1; the D gene is possibly TRBD1 (6 bases). The CDR3 is 13 amino acids. Germline V gene lookup returns CDR1 SNHLY and CDR2 FYNNEI.

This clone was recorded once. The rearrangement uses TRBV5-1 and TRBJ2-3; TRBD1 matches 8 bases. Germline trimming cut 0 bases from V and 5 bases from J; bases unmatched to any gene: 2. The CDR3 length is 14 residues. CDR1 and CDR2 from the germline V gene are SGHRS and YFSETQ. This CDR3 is CASSLGQGLDTQYF. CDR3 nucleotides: TGCGCCAGCAGCTTGGGACAGGGGTTAGATACGCAGTATTTT. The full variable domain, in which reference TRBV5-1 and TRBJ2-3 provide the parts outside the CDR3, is KAGVTQTPRYLIKTRGQQVTLSCSPISGHRSVSWYQQTPGQGLQFLFEYFSETQRNKGNFPGRFSGRQFSNSRSEMNVSTLELGDSALYLCASSLGQGLDTQYFGPGTRLTVL.

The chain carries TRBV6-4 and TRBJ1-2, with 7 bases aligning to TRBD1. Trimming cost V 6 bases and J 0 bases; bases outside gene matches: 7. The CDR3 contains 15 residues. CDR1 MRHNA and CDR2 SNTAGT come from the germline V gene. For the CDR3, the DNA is TGTGCCAGCAGAAGGACAGGCCATCCTAACTATGGCTACACCTTC. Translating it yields CASRRTGHPNYGYTF.

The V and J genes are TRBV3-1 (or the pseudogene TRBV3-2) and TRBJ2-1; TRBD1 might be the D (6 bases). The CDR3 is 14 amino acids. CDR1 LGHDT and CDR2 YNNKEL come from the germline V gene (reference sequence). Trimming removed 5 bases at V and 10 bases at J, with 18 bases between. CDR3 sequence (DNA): TGTGCCAGCAGCTACACTACAGGGCCGGGGGAGCAGTTCTTC. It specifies CASSYTTGPGEQFF.

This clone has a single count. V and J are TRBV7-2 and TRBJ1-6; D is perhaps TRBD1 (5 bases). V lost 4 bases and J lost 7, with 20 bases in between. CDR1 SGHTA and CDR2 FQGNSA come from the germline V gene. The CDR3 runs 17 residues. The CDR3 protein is CASSSPGVPLGNSPLHF. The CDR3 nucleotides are TGTGCCAGCAGCTCCCCGGGGGTCCCCTTGGGAAATTCACCCCTCCACTTT. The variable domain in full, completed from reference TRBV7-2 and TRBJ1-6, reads GAGVSQSPSNKVTEKGKDVELRCDPISGHTALYWYRQSLGQGLEFLIYFQGNSAPDKSGLPSDRFSAERTGGSVSTLTIQRTQQEDSAVYLCASSSPGVPLGNSPLHFGNGTRLTVT.

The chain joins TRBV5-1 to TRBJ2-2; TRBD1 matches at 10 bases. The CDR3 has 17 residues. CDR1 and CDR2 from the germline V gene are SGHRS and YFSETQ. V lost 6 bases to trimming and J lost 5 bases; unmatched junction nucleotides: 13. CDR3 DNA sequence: TGCGCCAGCATCCAATCCGGGACAGGGGCGAGTACCGGGGAGCTGTTTTTT. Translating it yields CASIQSGTGASTGELFF.

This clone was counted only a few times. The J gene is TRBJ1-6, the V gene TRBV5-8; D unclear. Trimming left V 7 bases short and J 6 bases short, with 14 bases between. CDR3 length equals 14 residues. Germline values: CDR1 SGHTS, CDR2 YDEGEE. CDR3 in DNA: TGTGCCAGCCACCACGGCAGATTTAATTCACCCCTCCACTTT. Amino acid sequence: CASHHGRFNSPLHF.

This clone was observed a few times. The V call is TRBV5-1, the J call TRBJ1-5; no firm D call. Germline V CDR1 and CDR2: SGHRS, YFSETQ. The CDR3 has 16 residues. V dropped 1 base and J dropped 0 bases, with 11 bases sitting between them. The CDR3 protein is CASSLNAGDSNQPQHF. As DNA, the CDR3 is TGCGCCAGCAGCTTGAACGCCGGCGATAGCAATCAGCCCCAGCATTTT.

CDR3 amino acids: CASSTEPGSYNEQFF. The CDR3 DNA reads as TGCGCCAGCAGTACCGAGCCCGGGTCCTACAATGAGCAGTTCTTC. This chain links TRBV4-1 with TRBJ2-1; D ambiguous. V was pared by 6 bases and J by 1 base, with 13 bases between. In germline, CDR1 is MGHRA, CDR2 YSYEKL. CDR3 length equals 15 residues.

The CDR3 here is CASSEQTGPYGYTF. CDR3 nucleotides: TGTGCCAGCAGTGAACAGACAGGACCCTATGGCTACACCTTC. The chain links TRBV6-1 to TRBJ1-2; D perhaps matches TRBD1 (6 bases). This CDR3 region has 14 residues. The V gene's germline CDR1 is MNHNS and CDR2 SASEGT. The V gene lost 2 bases and the J gene lost 4 bases, with 11 bases spanning the gap.

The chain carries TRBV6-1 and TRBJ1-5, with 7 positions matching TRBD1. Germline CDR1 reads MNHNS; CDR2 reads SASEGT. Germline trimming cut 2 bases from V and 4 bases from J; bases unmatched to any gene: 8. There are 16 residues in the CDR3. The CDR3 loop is CASSELGRGRNQPQHF. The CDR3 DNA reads TGTGCCAGCAGTGAACTCGGAAGGGGGCGGAATCAGCCCCAGCATTTT.

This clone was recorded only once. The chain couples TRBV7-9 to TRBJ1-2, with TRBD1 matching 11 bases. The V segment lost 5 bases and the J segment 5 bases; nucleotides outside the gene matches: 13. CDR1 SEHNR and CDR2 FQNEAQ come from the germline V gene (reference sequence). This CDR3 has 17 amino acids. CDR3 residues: CASSPNRTGGAGYGYTF. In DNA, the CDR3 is TGTGCCAGCAGCCCAAATAGGACAGGGGGCGCGGGGTATGGCTACACCTTC.

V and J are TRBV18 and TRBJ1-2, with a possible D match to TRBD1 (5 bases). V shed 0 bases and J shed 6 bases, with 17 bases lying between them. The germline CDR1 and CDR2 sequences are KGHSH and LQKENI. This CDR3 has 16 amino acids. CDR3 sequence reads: CASSPPSPGKLHGYTF. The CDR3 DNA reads TGTGCCAGCTCACCACCGTCTCCAGGGAAACTCCATGGCTACACCTTC.

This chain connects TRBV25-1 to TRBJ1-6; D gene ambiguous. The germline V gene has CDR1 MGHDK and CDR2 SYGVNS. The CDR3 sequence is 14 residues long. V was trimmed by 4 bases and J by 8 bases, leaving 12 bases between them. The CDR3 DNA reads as TGTGCCAGCAGTGCCCTCACGGGAGATTCACCCCTCCACTTT. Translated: CASSALTGDSPLHF. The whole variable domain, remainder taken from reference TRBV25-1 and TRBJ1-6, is EADIYQTPRYLVIGTGKKITLECSQTMGHDKMYWYQQDPGMELHLIHYSYGVNSTEKGDLSSESTVSRIRTEHFPLTLESARPSHTSQYLCASSALTGDSPLHFGNGTRLTVT.

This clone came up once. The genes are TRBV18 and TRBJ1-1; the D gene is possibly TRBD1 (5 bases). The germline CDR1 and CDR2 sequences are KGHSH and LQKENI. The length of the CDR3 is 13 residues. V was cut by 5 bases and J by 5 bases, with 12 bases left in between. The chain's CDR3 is CASSAGSGTEAFF. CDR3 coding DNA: TGTGCCAGCTCAGCAGGGAGCGGAACTGAAGCTTTCTTT. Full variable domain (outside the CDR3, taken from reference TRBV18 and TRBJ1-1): NAGVMQNPRHLVRRRGQEARLRCSPMKGHSHVYWYRQLPEEGLKFMVYLQKENIIDESGMPKERFSAEFPKEGPSILRIQQVVRGDSAAYFCASSAGSGTEAFFGQGTRLTVV.

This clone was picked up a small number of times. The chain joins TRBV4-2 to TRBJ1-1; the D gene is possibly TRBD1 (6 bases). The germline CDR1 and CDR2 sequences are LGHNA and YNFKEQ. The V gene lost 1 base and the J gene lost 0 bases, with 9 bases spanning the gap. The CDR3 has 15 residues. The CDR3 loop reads CASSQAGTLNTEAFF. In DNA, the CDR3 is TGTGCCAGCAGCCAAGCCGGGACACTGAACACTGAAGCTTTCTTT.